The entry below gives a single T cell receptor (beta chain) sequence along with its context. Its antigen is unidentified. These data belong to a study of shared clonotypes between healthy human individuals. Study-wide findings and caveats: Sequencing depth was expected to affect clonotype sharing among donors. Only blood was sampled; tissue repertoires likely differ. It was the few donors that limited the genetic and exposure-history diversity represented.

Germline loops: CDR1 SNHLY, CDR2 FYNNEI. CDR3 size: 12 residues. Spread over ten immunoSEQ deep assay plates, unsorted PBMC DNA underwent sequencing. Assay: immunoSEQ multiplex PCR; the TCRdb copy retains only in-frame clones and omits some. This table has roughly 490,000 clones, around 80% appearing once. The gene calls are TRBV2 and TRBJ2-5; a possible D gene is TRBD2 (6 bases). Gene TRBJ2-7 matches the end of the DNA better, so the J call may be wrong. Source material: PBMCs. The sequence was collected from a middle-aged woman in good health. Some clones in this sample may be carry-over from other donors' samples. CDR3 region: CASTWGRNEQYF. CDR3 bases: TGTGCCAGCACCTGGGGGAGGAACGAGCAGTACTTC.